Presented here are 5 T cell receptor beta chains from one specimen sequenced in a study of T cells in Graves' hyperthyroidism and ophthalmopathy. The TCR beta CDR3 regions underwent amplification using RNA transcripts as the source. Carried out on the TCR CDR3, a first-round RT-PCR used the HTBI primer set. TCRdb reanalysed the multiplex PCR reads using MiXCR and keeps one entry per CDR3 protein. The sample holds a few hundred thousand distinct CDR3 sequences; roughly 15% are singletons and the top ten take about 18%. Sequenced material: blood. These receptors originate from a woman aged 30 to 39 with Graves' ophthalmopathy.

This clonotype was found many times. The rearrangement links TRBV4-2 to TRBJ1-6, with D possibly matching TRBD1 (5 bases). From germline, CDR1 is LGHNA and CDR2 YNFKEQ. V lost 3 bases, J lost 7 bases, and 16 bases lay in between. This CDR3 has 16 amino acids. The CDR3, as DNA: TGTGCCAGCAGCCAGAACCAGGGTTCACACAATTCACCCCTCCACTTT. Translating gives CASSQNQGSHNSPLHF.

The genes are TRBV9 and TRBJ1-4; D gene ambiguous. V was clipped by 2 bases and J by 8 bases, with 13 bases between them. The CDR3 is made up of 14 amino acids. From germline, CDR1 is SGDLS and CDR2 YYNGEE. The DNA for the CDR3 is TGTGCCAGCAGCGTCGACCATATTGGGGAAAAACTGTTTTTT. This gives the protein CASSVDHIGEKLFF.

Ten or more counts support this clonotype. The rearrangement joins TRBV6-2 or TRBV6-3 to TRBJ2-1; 7 positions match TRBD1. The CDR3 contains 18 residues. The V gene's germline CDR1 is MNHEY and CDR2 SVGEGT. Losses at the gene ends were 3 bases for V and 8 bases for J; bases not matched to a gene: 19. CDR3 in amino acids: CASSYPKDRKDRKDEQFF. CDR3 in DNA: TGTGCCAGCAGTTATCCCAAAGACCGAAAGGACAGGAAAGATGAGCAGTTCTTC.

This rearrangement joins TRBV29-1 to TRBJ1-4, with 9 nucleotides matching TRBD1. Losses at the gene ends were 0 bases for V and 8 bases for J; bases not matched to a gene: 7. In germline, CDR1 is SQVTM, CDR2 ANQGSEA. The length of the CDR3 is 15 residues. The CDR3 sequence is CSVEDGTGIGEKLFF. The CDR3 DNA sequence: TGCAGCGTTGAAGATGGGACAGGGATCGGCGAAAAACTGTTTTTT.

This clonotype has a count of ten or more. This rearrangement joins TRBV19 to TRBJ2-7, with 7 positions matching TRBD1. J gave up 2 bases and V 5 bases, and 15 bases lay outside the gene matches. The CDR3 contains 17 residues. Germline CDR1 and CDR2: LNHDA and SQIVND (reference sequence). In DNA form, the CDR3 reads TGTGCCAGTAGTCCCACCAACAGGGGTTCCCCCCCCTACGAGCAGTACTTC. Protein sequence: CASSPTNRGSPPYEQYF.